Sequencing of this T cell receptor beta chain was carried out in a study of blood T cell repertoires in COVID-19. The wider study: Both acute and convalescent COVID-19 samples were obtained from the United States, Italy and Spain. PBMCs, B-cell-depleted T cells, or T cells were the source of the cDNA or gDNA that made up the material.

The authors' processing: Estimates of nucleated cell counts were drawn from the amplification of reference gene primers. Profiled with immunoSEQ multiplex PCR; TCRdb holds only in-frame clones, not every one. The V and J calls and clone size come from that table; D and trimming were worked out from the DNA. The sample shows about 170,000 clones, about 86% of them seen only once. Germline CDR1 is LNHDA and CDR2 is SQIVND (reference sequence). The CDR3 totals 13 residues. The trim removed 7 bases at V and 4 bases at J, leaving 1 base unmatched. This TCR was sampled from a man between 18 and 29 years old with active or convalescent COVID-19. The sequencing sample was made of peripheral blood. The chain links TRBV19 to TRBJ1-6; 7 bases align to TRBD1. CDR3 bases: TGTGCCAGTACGGGACAGTATAATTCACCCCTCCACTTT. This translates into CASTGQYNSPLHF. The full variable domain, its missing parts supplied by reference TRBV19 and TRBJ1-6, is DGGITQSPKYLFRKEGQNVTLSCEQNLNHDAMYWYRQDPGQGLRLIYYSQIVNDFQKGDIAEGYSVSREKKESFPLTVTSAQKNPTAFYLCASTGQYNSPLHFGNGTRLTVT.